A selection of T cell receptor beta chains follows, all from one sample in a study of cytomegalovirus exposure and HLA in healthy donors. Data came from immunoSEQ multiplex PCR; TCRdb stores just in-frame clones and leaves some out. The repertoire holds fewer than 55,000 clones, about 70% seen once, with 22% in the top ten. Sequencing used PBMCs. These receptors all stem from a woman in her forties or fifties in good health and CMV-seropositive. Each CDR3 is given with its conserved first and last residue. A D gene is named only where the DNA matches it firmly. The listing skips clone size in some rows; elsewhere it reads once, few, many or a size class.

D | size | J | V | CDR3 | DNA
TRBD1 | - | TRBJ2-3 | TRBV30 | CARGQATTDTQYF | TGTGCCAGGGGACAGGCTACCACAGATACGCAGTATTTT
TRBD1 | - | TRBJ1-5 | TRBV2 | CASRRDSPHQPQHF | TGTGCCAGCAGAAGGGACAGTCCCCATCAGCCCCAGCATTTT
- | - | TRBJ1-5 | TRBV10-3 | CAISETSSNQPQHF | TGTGCCATCAGTGAAACCAGTAGCAATCAGCCCCAGCATTTT
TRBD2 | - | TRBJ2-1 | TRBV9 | CASSAQGGLAGESSYNEQFF | TGTGCCAGCAGCGCTCAAGGGGGACTAGCGGGAGAAAGCTCCTACAATGAGCAGTTCTTC
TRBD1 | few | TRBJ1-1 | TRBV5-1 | CASSTGGNTEAFF | TGCGCCAGTTCCACAGGGGGGAACACTGAAGCTTTCTTT
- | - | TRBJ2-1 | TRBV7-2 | CASSSEVGLPYNEQFF | TGTGCCAGCAGCTCAGAAGTCGGACTACCCTACAATGAGCAGTTCTTC
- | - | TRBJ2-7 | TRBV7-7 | CASSNDPLGDEQYF | TGTGCTAGCAGCAACGACCCCCTGGGAGACGAGCAGTACTTC
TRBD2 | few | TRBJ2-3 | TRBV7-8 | CASSPAGLAGGDTQYF | TGTGCCAGCAGCCCCGCGGGTCTAGCGGGAGGGGATACGCAGTATTTT
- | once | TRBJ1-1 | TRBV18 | CATAVGGSREAFF | TGTGCCACGGCAGTTGGCGGGAGCCGTGAAGCTTTCTTT
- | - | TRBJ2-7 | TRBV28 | CASSPDWAYEQYF | TGTGCCAGCAGTCCGGACTGGGCCTACGAGCAGTACTTC